These 13 T cell receptor beta chains share one sample of origin, sequenced in a study of radiotherapy plus CTLA-4 blockade in lung cancer (dated by TCRdb to the late 2010s). Library generation was performed with the immunoSEQ multiplex PCR assay. TCRdb re-hosts the immuneACCESS table, in-frame sequences only. Its copies lack some clones; in the studies checked, an unresolved V gene accounts for under half of them, and the cause for the rest is not known. The table for this sample lists approximately 85,000 clones; approximately 83% of them were counted only once. 2% to 2.5% of the sample rests with the top ten. The sequencing used peripheral blood, collected from a patient treated with radiotherapy plus ipilimumab. Every receptor here comes from a human donor with non-small cell lung cancer who had a partial response to radiotherapy plus ipilimumab.

A few counts support this clone. The CDR3: CASSTTGGGNTIYF. CDR3 bases: TGTGCCAGCAGTACTACAGGGGGTGGAAACACCATATATTTT. The gene calls are TRBV2 and TRBJ1-3; 8 nucleotides match TRBD1. Germline values: CDR1 SNHLY, CDR2 FYNNEI. This CDR3 region has 14 residues. J was trimmed by 3 bases and V by 5 bases; bases with no gene match: 3.

The chain links TRBV7-8 to TRBJ2-3; the match to TRBD2 covers 10 bases. Germline loops: CDR1 SGHVS, CDR2 FQNEAQ. This CDR3 contains 16 residues. V shed 5 bases, J shed 3 bases, and the junction held 8 bases outside the gene matches. CDR3 loop: CASSPRTSGSTDTQYF. The DNA of the CDR3 is TGTGCCAGCAGCCCAAGGACTAGCGGCTCGACAGATACGCAGTATTTT.

The chain has TRBV19 and TRBJ2-1, with 12 bases that match TRBD2. This CDR3 contains 15 residues. Losses at the gene ends were 1 base for V and 10 bases for J; bases not matched to a gene: 5. CDR1 is LNHDA and CDR2 is SQIVND in the germline V gene (reference sequence). This CDR3 reads CASSIGTSGAVEQFF. The CDR3 DNA is TGTGCCAGTAGTATAGGGACTAGCGGGGCGGTAGAGCAGTTCTTC.

The chain uses TRBV2 and TRBJ1-2; no clear D gene. Germline V gene sequence: CDR1 SNHLY, CDR2 FYNNEI. The V and J ends lost 8 bases and 6 bases respectively, with 13 bases between them. This CDR3 is built from 12 residues. CDR3 nucleotides: TGTGCCAGCCCCAGGCCCGTCCATGGCTACACCTTC. Amino acids: CASPRPVHGYTF.

This chain joins TRBV19 and TRBJ2-5, with TRBD1 as a possible D gene (6 bases). Germline-derived CDR1 and CDR2 are LNHDA and SQIVND (reference sequence). The V end lost 4 bases, the J end lost 0 bases, and 6 bases lay between the germline ends. CDR3 length: 13 amino acids. This chain's CDR3 is CASSRTDQETQYF. In nucleotides, the CDR3 is TGTGCCAGTAGTAGGACAGACCAAGAGACCCAGTACTTC.

V usage is TRBV5-1 and J usage is TRBJ2-3; D possibly corresponds to TRBD1 (6 bases). The CDR3 has 15 residues. In germline, CDR1 is SGHRS, CDR2 YFSETQ. V was pared by 6 bases and J by 6 bases, with 20 bases between. The CDR3 DNA reads as TGCGCCAGCACCGTGAGAGGGGGACCTTTGGATACGCAGTATTTT. Its translation: CASTVRGGPLDTQYF.

The gene calls are TRBV6-5 and TRBJ2-7, with 9 bases matching TRBD2. Germline CDR1 reads MNHEY; CDR2 reads SVGAGI. V trimming: 4 bases; J trimming: 2 bases; junction bases outside the gene matches: 3. This CDR3 contains 14 residues. The CDR3 loop is CASSLGGRAYEQYF. CDR3 nucleotides: TGTGCCAGCAGTTTAGGCGGGAGGGCCTACGAGCAGTACTTC.

This clone was seen once. The gene calls are TRBV7-2 and TRBJ2-2; possible D gene TRBD2, 7 bases. This CDR3 comprises 15 residues. In germline, CDR1 is SGHTA, CDR2 FQGNSA. Trimming removed 6 bases from V and 8 bases from J, with 19 bases in between. The CDR3, as DNA: TGTGCCAGCAGAGGGGGAGGAGCGGGGCGGGGGGAGCTGTTTTTT. Protein sequence: CASRGGGAGRGELFF.

The V call is TRBV7-2, the J call TRBJ2-1; 9 bases agree with TRBD2. V shed 1 base and J 5 bases; nucleotides not matched to a gene: 3. The CDR3 consists of 15 residues. Germline V gene lookup returns CDR1 SGHTA and CDR2 FQGNSA. In DNA, the CDR3 is TGTGCCAGCAGCTTAGTAGCGGGAGTAAACAATGAGCAGTTCTTC. It translates to CASSLVAGVNNEQFF.

The DNA of the CDR3 is TGTGCCAGCACACAGGATGGCTACGAGCAGTACGTC. Translation gives CASTQDGYEQYV. This chain links TRBV5-4 with TRBJ2-7, with D possibly TRBD1 on 5 matching bases. Trimming left V 6 bases short and J 3 bases short, with 10 bases between. The V gene's germline CDR1 is SGHNT and CDR2 YYREEE (reference sequence). CDR3 length: 12 amino acids.

This clone was picked up one time. The V gene is TRBV30, the J gene TRBJ2-7; the D gene is possibly TRBD2 (7 bases). Germline-derived CDR1 and CDR2 are GTSNPN and SVGIG (reference sequence). Trimming removed 0 bases at V and 0 bases at J, with 15 bases between. The CDR3 runs 16 residues. CDR3 sequence: CAWSVTGGLPSYEQYF. In nucleotides, the CDR3 is TGTGCCTGGAGTGTGACCGGGGGGCTCCCCTCCTACGAGCAGTACTTC.

This chain links TRBV28 with TRBJ2-3; D possibly corresponds to TRBD2 (5 bases). Germline CDR1 and CDR2: MDHEN and SYDVKM. V lost 8 bases and J lost 0, with 21 bases in between. CDR3 length equals 17 residues. The CDR3 DNA reads as TGTGCCAGCGCAACCTTTCCACCGCCGGGAAGCACAGATACGCAGTATTTT. Its protein is CASATFPPPGSTDTQYF.

This clone was seen just once. The chain links TRBV11-2 to TRBJ2-2; possibly TRBD2 for D (5 bases). CDR3 size: 14 residues. V was cut by 4 bases and J by 8 bases, with 14 bases left in between. Germline loops: CDR1 SGHAT, CDR2 FQNNGV. The CDR3 DNA is TGTGCCAGCAGCTCGAGCGGACCACAGGGGGAGCTGTTTTTT. Translating gives CASSSSGPQGELFF. The full variable domain, rest sourced from reference TRBV11-2 and TRBJ2-2, is EAGVAQSPRYKIIEKRQSVAFWCNPISGHATLYWYQQILGQGPKLLIQFQNNGVVDDSQLPKDRFSAERLKGVDSTLKIQPAKLEDSAVYLCASSSSGPQGELFFGEGSRLTVL.